The source of this T cell receptor (beta chain) is a study of regulatory T cells in long-lasting Graves disease. At least ten counts were recorded for this clonotype. Its cognate antigen is unknown. TCR beta libraries were built with iRepertoire HTBI primers and Arm-PCR of CDR3 regions. TCRdb re-analysed the multiplex PCR reads in MiXCR, keeping a single row per CDR3 protein. Of approximately 310,000 distinct CDR3 sequences detected, 15% to 20% appear once; the ten largest clones hold about 38%. Germline CDR1 and CDR2: MNHEY and SMNVEV (reference sequence). Trimming cost V 6 bases and J 7 bases; bases outside gene matches: 16. The CDR3 spans 18 residues. Study results and limitations: Patients with persistent disease shared 2,500 to 3,500 public clonotypes, outpacing the roughly 870 shared by new patients. Persistent disease exhibited a predilection for TRBV28, TRBJ1-2 and TRBJ2-5.

Regarding time point: newly diagnosed GD, antithyroid drugs for less than 3 months. Following extraction of RNA from PBMCs, that RNA was used to make the TCR library. The gene calls are TRBV27 and TRBJ1-6; 9 nucleotides match TRBD1. This TCR was recovered from a female donor with Graves disease. The sequencing here drew on peripheral blood mononuclear cells (PBMCs), taken at new diagnosis, from a patient treated with antithyroid drugs. This chain's CDR3 is CASRSRGVSDRGNSPLHF. CDR3 coding DNA: TGTGCCAGCAGGAGCAGGGGTGTTAGCGACAGGGGGAATTCACCCCTCCACTTT.